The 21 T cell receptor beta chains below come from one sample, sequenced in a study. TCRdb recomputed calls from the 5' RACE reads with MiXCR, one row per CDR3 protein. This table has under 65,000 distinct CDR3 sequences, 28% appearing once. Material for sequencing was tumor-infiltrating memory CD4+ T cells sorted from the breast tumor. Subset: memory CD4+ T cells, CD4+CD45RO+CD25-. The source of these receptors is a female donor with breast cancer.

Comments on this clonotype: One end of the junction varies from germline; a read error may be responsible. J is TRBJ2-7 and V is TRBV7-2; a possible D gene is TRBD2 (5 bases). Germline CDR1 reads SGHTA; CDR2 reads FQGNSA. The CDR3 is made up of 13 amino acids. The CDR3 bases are TGTGCCAGCAGCCCCCGCCAGAGTAGCGAGCGGTACTTC. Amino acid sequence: CASSPRQSSERYF.

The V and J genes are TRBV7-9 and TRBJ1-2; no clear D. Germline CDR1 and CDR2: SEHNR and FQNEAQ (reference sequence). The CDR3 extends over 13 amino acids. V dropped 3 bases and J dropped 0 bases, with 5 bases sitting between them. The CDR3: CASSFETNYGYTF. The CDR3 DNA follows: TGTGCCAGCAGCTTTGAGACTAACTATGGCTACACCTTC.

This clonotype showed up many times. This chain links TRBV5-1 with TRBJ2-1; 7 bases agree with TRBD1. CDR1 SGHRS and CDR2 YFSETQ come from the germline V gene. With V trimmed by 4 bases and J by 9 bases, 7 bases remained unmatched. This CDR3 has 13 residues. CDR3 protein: CASSTPSGGEQFF. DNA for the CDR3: TGCGCCAGCAGCACTCCCTCAGGGGGTGAGCAGTTCTTC.

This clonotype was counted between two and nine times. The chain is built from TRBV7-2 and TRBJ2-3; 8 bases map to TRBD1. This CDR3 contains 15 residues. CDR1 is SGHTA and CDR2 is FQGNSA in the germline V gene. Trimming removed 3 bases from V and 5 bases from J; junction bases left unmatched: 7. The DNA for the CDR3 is TGTGCCAGCAGCTTCTTCGGACAGGGAGGAGATACGCAGTATTTT. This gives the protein CASSFFGQGGDTQYF.

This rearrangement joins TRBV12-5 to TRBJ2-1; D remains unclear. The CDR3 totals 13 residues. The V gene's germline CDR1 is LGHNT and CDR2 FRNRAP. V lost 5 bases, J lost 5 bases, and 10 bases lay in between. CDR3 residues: CASGLRADNEQFF. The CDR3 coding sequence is TGTGCTAGTGGTCTCCGTGCGGACAATGAGCAGTTCTTC.

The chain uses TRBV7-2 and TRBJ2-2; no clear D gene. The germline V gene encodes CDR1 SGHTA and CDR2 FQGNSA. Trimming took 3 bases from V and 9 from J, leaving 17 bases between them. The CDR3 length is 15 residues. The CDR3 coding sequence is TGTGCCAGCAGCTTTGGGCCAGGAGTAAATTGGGAGCTGTTTTTT. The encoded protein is CASSFGPGVNWELFF.

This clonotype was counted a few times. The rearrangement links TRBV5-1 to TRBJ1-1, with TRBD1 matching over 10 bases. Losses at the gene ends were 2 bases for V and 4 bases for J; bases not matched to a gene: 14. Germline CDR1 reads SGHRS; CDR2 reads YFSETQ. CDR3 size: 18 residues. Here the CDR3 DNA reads TGCGCCAGCAGCTTAACGACGGGACAGGGGCTAGGGGGCACTGAAGCTTTCTTT. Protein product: CASSLTTGQGLGGTEAFF.

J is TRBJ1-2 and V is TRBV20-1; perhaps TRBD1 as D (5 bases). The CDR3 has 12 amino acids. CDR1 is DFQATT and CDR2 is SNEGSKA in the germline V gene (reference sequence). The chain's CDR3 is CRPEGRPYGYTF. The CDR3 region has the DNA TGCAGACCTGAGGGACGGCCCTATGGCTACACCTTC.

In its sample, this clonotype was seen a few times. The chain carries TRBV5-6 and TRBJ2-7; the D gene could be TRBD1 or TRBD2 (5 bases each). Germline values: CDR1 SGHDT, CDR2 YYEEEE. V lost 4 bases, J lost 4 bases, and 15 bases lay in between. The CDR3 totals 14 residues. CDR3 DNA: TGTGCCAGCAGCCTCGGGACCACCACATACGAGCAGTACTTC. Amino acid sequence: CASSLGTTTYEQYF.

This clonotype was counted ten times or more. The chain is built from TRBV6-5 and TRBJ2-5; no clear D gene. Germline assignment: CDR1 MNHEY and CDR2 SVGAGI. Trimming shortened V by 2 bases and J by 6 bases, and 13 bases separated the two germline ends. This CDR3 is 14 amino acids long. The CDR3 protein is CASSYGRMGQTQYF. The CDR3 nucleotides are TGTGCCAGCAGTTACGGCAGAATGGGCCAGACCCAGTACTTC.

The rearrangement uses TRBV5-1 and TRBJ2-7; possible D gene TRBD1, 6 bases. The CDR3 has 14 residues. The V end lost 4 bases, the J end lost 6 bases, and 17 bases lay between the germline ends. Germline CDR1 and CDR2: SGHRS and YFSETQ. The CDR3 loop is CASSDAGTIGEQYF. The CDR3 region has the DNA TGCGCCAGCAGCGACGCCGGGACAATAGGCGAGCAGTACTTC.

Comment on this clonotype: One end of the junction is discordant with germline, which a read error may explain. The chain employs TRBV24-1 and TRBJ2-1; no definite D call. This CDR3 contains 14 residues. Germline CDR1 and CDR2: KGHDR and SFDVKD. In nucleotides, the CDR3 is TGTGCCATCAGTGATAGTTGGGCTGAGCGTGAGCAGTTCTTC. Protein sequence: CAISDSWAEREQFF.

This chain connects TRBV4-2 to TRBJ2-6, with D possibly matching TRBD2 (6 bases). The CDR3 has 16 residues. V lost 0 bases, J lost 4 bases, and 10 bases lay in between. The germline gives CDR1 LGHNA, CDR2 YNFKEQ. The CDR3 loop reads CASSQEWDSGANVLTF. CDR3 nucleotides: TGTGCCAGCAGCCAAGAGTGGGACTCGGGGGCCAACGTCCTGACTTTC.

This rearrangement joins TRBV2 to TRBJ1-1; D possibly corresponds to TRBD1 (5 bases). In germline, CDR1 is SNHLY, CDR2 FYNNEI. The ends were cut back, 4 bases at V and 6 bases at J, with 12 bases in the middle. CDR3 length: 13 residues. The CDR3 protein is CASSGFGDPEAFF. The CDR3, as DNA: TGTGCCAGCAGTGGTTTCGGGGACCCTGAAGCTTTCTTT.

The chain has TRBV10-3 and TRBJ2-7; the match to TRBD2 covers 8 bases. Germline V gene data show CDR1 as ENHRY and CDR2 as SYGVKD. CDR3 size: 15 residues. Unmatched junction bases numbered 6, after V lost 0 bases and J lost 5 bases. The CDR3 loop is CAISESTGAGDEQYF. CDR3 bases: TGTGCCATCAGTGAGTCGACTGGAGCGGGAGACGAGCAGTACTTC.

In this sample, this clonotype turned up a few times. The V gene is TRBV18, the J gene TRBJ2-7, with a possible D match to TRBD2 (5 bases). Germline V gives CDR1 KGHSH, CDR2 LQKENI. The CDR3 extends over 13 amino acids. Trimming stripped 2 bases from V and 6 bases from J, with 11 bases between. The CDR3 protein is CASSPGERGEQYF. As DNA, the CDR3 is TGTGCCAGCTCACCAGGGGAGCGAGGCGAGCAGTACTTC.

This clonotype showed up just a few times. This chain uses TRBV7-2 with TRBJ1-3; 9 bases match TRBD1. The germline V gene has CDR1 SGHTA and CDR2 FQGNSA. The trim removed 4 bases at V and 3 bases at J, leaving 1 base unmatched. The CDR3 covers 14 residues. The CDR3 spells CASSSDRGGNTIYF. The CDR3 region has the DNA TGTGCCAGCAGCTCGGACAGGGGTGGAAACACCATATATTTT.

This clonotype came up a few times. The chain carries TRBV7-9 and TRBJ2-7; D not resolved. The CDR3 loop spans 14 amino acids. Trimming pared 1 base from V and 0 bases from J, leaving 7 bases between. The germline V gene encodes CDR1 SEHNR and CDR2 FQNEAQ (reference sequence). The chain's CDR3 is CASSLDTSSYEQYF. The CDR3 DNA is TGTGCCAGCAGCTTAGACACGAGCTCCTACGAGCAGTACTTC.

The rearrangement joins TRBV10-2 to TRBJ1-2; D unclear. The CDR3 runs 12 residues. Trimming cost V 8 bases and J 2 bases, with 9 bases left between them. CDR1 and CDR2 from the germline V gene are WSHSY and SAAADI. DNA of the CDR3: TGCGCCAGCGAAAGTGAAAACTATGGCTACACCTTC. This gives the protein CASESENYGYTF.

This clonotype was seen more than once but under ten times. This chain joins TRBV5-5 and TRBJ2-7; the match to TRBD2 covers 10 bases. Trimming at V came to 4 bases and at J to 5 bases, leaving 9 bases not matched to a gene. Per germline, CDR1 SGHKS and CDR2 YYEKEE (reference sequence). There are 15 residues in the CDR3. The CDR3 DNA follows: TGTGCCAGCAGCGTGGGCCCTACTAGCGGGGACGAGCAGTACTTC. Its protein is CASSVGPTSGDEQYF.

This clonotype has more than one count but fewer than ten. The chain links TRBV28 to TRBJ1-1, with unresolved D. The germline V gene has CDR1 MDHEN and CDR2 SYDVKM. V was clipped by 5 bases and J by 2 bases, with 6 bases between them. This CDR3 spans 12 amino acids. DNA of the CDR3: TGTGCCAGCAGTCCCCGAAACACTGAAGCTTTCTTT. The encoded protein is CASSPRNTEAFF.